These T cell receptor beta chains were read from a single sample in a study of OX40 agonist ivuxolimab in advanced cancers. Clones were sequenced by immunoSEQ multiplex PCR, and TCRdb holds only the in-frame ones, with some missing. The repertoire holds tens of thousands of clones, with approximately 85% as singletons. The sequenced sample was CD4+ or CD8+ T cells sorted from blood, obtained in a trial of the OX40 agonist ivuxolimab. These receptors all come from an adult with an advanced solid tumor such as melanoma, head and neck, liver or kidney cancer. CDR3s include the opening cysteine and the closing phenylalanine or tryptophan. A D gene is named only where the DNA matches it firmly. Size tells how often a clone was seen (once, few, many) or the class of an expanded clone, and some rows leave it out.

v_call	d_call	j_call	clone_size	cdr3_aa	cdr3_nt
TRBV5-1	.	TRBJ2-2	.	CASRRDTGELFF	TGCGCCAGCAGACGGGACACCGGGGAGCTGTTTTTT
TRBV5-5	.	TRBJ1-3	.	CASSLVAGVGGNTIYF	TGTGCCAGCAGCTTGGTAGCAGGGGTCGGCGGAAACACCATATATTTT
TRBV2	.	TRBJ2-1	once	CASSEQFNEQFF	TGTGCCAGTTCGGAACAGTTCAATGAGCAGTTCTTC
TRBV6-1	.	TRBJ2-7	.	CASRSTGSSSYF	TGTGCCAGCAGGTCGACAGGTTCCTCCTCGTACTTC
TRBV5-1	.	TRBJ1-1	once	CASSLSGVNTEAFF	TGCGCCAGCAGCTTGTCAGGTGTGAACACTGAAGCTTTCTTT
TRBV7-3	TRBD2	TRBJ2-3	.	CASSLTGTSIDTQYF	TGTGCCAGCAGCCTGACCGGGACTAGCATCGATACGCAGTATTTT
TRBV18	.	TRBJ2-5	.	CASSPFLSREAPQETQYF	TGTGCCAGCTCACCTTTCCTCTCCAGGGAAGCTCCCCAAGAGACCCAGTACTTC
TRBV11-1	TRBD2	TRBJ2-1	.	CASSEGLGGSYNEQFF	TGTGCCAGCAGCGAGGGACTAGGGGGTTCCTACAATGAGCAGTTCTTC
TRBV19	TRBD1	TRBJ1-1	.	CASSINQGAGTEAFF	TGTGCCAGTAGTATCAATCAGGGGGCCGGCACTGAAGCTTTCTTT
TRBV14	.	TRBJ2-4	.	CASSQDLQYGQYF	TGTGCCAGCAGCCAAGATTTACAGTACGGCCAGTACTTC
TRBV5-1	.	TRBJ2-3	.	CASSLGPGTQYF	TGCGCCAGCAGCTTGGGACCGGGGACGCAGTATTTT
TRBV30	TRBD1	TRBJ2-7	.	CAWSVQGKSYEQYF	TGTGCCTGGAGTGTACAGGGGAAGAGCTACGAGCAGTACTTC
TRBV6-6	.	TRBJ1-5	.	CASSPDRNQPQHF	TGTGCCAGCAGTCCGGATCGCAATCAGCCCCAGCATTTT
TRBV10-3	.	TRBJ2-1	.	CAISDPGQPGNEQFF	TGTGCCATCAGTGATCCGGGACAACCGGGGAATGAGCAGTTCTTC
TRBV19	TRBD1	TRBJ2-5	.	CASSIGGQLQETQYF	TGTGCCAGTAGTATAGGGGGACAGCTCCAAGAGACCCAGTACTTC
TRBV19	.	TRBJ1-1	.	CASSIRRRAEAFF	TGTGCCAGTAGTATACGTAGGAGGGCTGAAGCTTTCTTT
TRBV28	.	TRBJ1-1	once	CASKPGHNTEAFF	TGTGCCAGCAAGCCGGGACACAACACTGAAGCTTTCTTT
TRBV5-1	.	TRBJ1-1	.	CASSALGRGTEAFF	TGCGCCAGCAGCGCCCTAGGCAGGGGCACTGAAGCTTTCTTT
TRBV7-6	.	TRBJ1-2	.	CASSLGAGLSGYGYTF	TGTGCCAGCAGCTTAGGGGCGGGGCTTTCGGGCTATGGCTACACCTTC
TRBV14	.	TRBJ1-2	.	CASSQGSRYGYTF	TGTGCCAGCAGCCAAGGCAGTAGATATGGCTACACCTTC
TRBV6-5	.	TRBJ1-2	.	CASSSGRGQNGYTF	TGTGCCAGCAGTTCCGGGAGAGGACAGAATGGCTACACCTTC
TRBV28	.	TRBJ1-6	.	CASRQPPPNSPLHF	TGTGCCAGCAGGCAGCCTCCACCGAATTCACCCCTCCACTTT